The 16 T cell receptor beta chains below come from one sample, sequenced in a study of patients and donors after allogeneic stem cell transplantation. TCRdb re-called the RT-PCR reads through MiXCR, storing one row per CDR3 protein. The top ten clones hold 26% of a sample with about 74,000 distinct CDR3 sequences, roughly 29% of them seen once. The sequencing sample was made of blood, either unsorted or a sorted T cell fraction (not recorded which). The source of these receptors is a human donor who was either an allogeneic HSCT recipient or a stem cell or donor lymphocyte infusion donor (not recorded which). It is not recorded whose cells these are; they may come from a transplant donor.

The chain uses TRBV5-1 and TRBJ1-1; tentative D call: TRBD1 (5 bases). The CDR3 length is 14 residues. Germline V CDR1 and CDR2: SGHRS, YFSETQ. Trimming took off 3 bases at V and 0 bases at J, with 9 bases between the two ends. Written as DNA, the CDR3 is TGCGCCAGCAGCTGGGGGGGACTGAACACTGAAGCTTTCTTT. Its protein product is CASSWGGLNTEAFF.

The gene calls are TRBV5-1 and TRBJ1-1; unclear D gene. V lost 0 bases and J lost 1, with 4 bases in between. Germline CDR1 SGHRS, CDR2 YFSETQ. The CDR3 runs to 13 residues. The CDR3 coding sequence is TGCGCCAGCAGCTTGGACACGAACACTGAAGCTTTCTTT. Translated, it gives CASSLDTNTEAFF.

This clonotype turned up a few times. V is TRBV20-1 and J is TRBJ1-1; D unresolved. Germline V gene data show CDR1 as DFQATT and CDR2 as SNEGSKA (reference sequence). CDR3 length: 13 amino acids. V was trimmed by 6 bases and J by 0 bases, leaving 11 bases between them. The DNA for the CDR3 is TGCAGTGCCTTCGGGAAGGTGAACACTGAAGCTTTCTTT. Translating it yields CSAFGKVNTEAFF.

This rearrangement joins TRBV11-3 to TRBJ2-3, with 13 positions matching TRBD2. V was pared by 4 bases and J by 4 bases, with 11 bases of the junction left unmatched. The CDR3 runs to 18 residues. The germline V gene encodes CDR1 SGHNT and CDR2 YENEEA. CDR3 protein: CASSSGSWTSGSADTQYF. CDR3 in DNA: TGTGCCAGCAGCTCAGGATCCTGGACTAGCGGGAGCGCAGATACGCAGTATTTT.

V and J are TRBV24-1 and TRBJ1-1; D gene uncertain. This CDR3 has 13 amino acids. Germline V CDR1 and CDR2: KGHDR, SFDVKD. V lost 5 bases, J lost 5 bases, and 11 bases lay in between. CDR3 region: CATSAGYWTEAFF. The CDR3 DNA is TGTGCCACCAGTGCGGGGTATTGGACTGAAGCTTTCTTT.

This clonotype was counted a few times. The genes are TRBV7-9 and TRBJ1-1; the D gene is possibly TRBD1 (5 bases). This CDR3 comprises 14 residues. Germline lookup yields CDR1 SEHNR and CDR2 FQNEAQ (reference sequence). Deletions cut 1 base from V and 4 bases from J, with 10 bases between. CDR3 coding DNA: TGTGCCAGCAGCTTAGAGGTGAGGGGCACTGAAGCTTTCTTT. It specifies CASSLEVRGTEAFF.

The count of this clonotype is one. The chain recombines TRBV4-1 with TRBJ2-2; 7 bases map to TRBD2. The CDR3 sequence is 16 residues long. Germline assignment: CDR1 MGHRA and CDR2 YSYEKL. Trimming at V came to 1 base and at J to 5 bases, leaving 7 bases not matched to a gene. CDR3 DNA: TGCGCCAGCAGCCAAGTATGGCGGGGGAGGACCGGGGAGCTGTTTTTT. Translated, it gives CASSQVWRGRTGELFF.

A few counts support this clonotype. V and J are TRBV29-1 and TRBJ1-1; no reliable D call. V was clipped by 4 bases and J by 4 bases, with 13 bases between them. Germline CDR1 SQVTM, CDR2 ANQGSEA. The CDR3 loop spans 13 amino acids. The CDR3 DNA reads TGCAGCGTTGTTCCGGGAGTGGGCACTGAAGCTTTCTTT. Amino acid sequence: CSVVPGVGTEAFF.

The table lists this clonotype with a few counts. The chain employs TRBV5-1 and TRBJ1-5; D is unclear. This CDR3 comprises 14 residues. The germline V and J ends were trimmed by 1 base and 2 bases, with 7 bases remaining between them. Germline V gene data show CDR1 as SGHRS and CDR2 as YFSETQ. The CDR3 DNA sequence: TGCGCCAGCAGCTTGTCCGGGGGCAATCAGCCCCAGCATTTT. Protein: CASSLSGGNQPQHF. Full variable domain (remainder filled in from reference TRBV5-1 and TRBJ1-5): KAGVTQTPRYLIKTRGQQVTLSCSPISGHRSVSWYQQTPGQGLQFLFEYFSETQRNKGNFPGRFSGRQFSNSRSEMNVSTLELGDSALYLCASSLSGGNQPQHFGDGTRLSIL.

This clonotype was counted a few times. The chain has TRBV5-1 and TRBJ1-1, with D hard to call. Trimming took 7 bases from V and 3 from J, leaving 13 bases between them. The CDR3 extends over 13 amino acids. The germline V gene has CDR1 SGHRS and CDR2 YFSETQ. The CDR3 spells CASAFAGHTEAFF. DNA for the CDR3: TGCGCCAGCGCCTTTGCCGGGCACACTGAAGCTTTCTTT. The full variable domain, its missing parts supplied by reference TRBV5-1 and TRBJ1-1, is KAGVTQTPRYLIKTRGQQVTLSCSPISGHRSVSWYQQTPGQGLQFLFEYFSETQRNKGNFPGRFSGRQFSNSRSEMNVSTLELGDSALYLCASAFAGHTEAFFGQGTRLTVV.

The J gene is TRBJ1-2, the V gene TRBV29-1, with 9 bases identical to TRBD1. Losses at the gene ends were 3 bases for V and 4 bases for J; bases not matched to a gene: 9. The V gene's germline CDR1 is SQVTM and CDR2 ANQGSEA. This CDR3 contains 15 residues. The CDR3 protein is CSVEDRGISFYGYTF. The CDR3 DNA reads as TGCAGCGTTGAGGACAGGGGTATATCGTTCTATGGCTACACCTTC.

The rearrangement links TRBV15 to TRBJ1-2; no clear D. The V gene lost 5 bases and the J gene lost 4 bases, with 11 bases spanning the gap. From germline, CDR1 is LNHNV and CDR2 YYDKDF (reference sequence). The CDR3 spans 13 residues. DNA of the CDR3: TGTGCCACCAGCCTCCGGGAGCGCTATGGCTACACCTTC. Translation gives CATSLRERYGYTF.

Only a few counts were recorded for this clonotype. The chain is built from TRBV12-3 or TRBV12-4 and TRBJ2-5; 7 bases are shared with TRBD2. The CDR3 totals 14 residues. The junction had 3 bases not matched to a gene; V was cut back by 3 bases and J by 2 bases. CDR3 in amino acids: CASSFGRMQETQYF. The CDR3 DNA sequence: TGTGCCAGCAGTTTCGGGAGGATGCAAGAGACCCAGTACTTC.

Only a few counts were recorded for this clonotype. This chain joins TRBV7-9 and TRBJ2-1; TRBD2 matches 7 bases. CDR1 is SEHNR and CDR2 is FQNEAQ in the germline V gene (reference sequence). J gave up 3 bases and V 1 base, and 6 bases lay outside the gene matches. This CDR3 spans 16 amino acids. CDR3 residues: CASSLDATSSYNEQFF. The CDR3 DNA reads as TGTGCCAGCAGCTTAGATGCGACTAGCAGCTACAATGAGCAGTTCTTC.

The chain uses TRBV12-3 or TRBV12-4 and TRBJ1-1; D remains ambiguous. This CDR3 is 15 amino acids long. The V and J ends lost 0 bases and 0 bases respectively, with 8 bases between them. The CDR3 protein is CASSLAVVVNTEAFF. The CDR3 DNA reads as TGTGCCAGCAGTTTAGCGGTGGTAGTGAACACTGAAGCTTTCTTT.

This chain links TRBV7-2 with TRBJ2-3; D ambiguous. Germline CDR1 SGHTA, CDR2 FQGNSA. V lost 7 bases and J 4 bases, leaving 6 bases between the germline ends. This CDR3 is built from 11 residues. CDR3 amino acids: CASTRADTQYF. The CDR3 nucleotides are TGTGCCAGCACCAGAGCAGATACGCAGTATTTT.